This T cell receptor beta chain appears in the sequencing data of a study of blood T cells in healthy people across ages. Findings of the study overall: Significant beta diversity loss was already apparent by age around 36, declining roughly linearly.

The CDR3 totals 18 residues. Germline CDR1 is LGHNA and CDR2 is YSLEER. V was clipped by 3 bases and J by 2 bases; unmatched bases: 11. About this clonotype: Its antigen is not identified.

A J-beta primer mix and a sample-barcoded 5' primer were used in a second PCR of about 6 to 12 cycles. Every single cDNA molecule received a tag from a template-switch adaptor with 12 random nucleotides. TCRdb itself ran the 5' RACE reads through MiXCR, one entry per CDR3 protein. This sample has roughly 700,000 distinct CDR3 sequences, with approximately 25% found just once. The data were also submitted as part of a second study, on T cells of mothers and their children.

The sequence derives from a boy between 10 and 17 years old in good health. The sample comprised blood. The chain has TRBV4-3 and TRBJ2-4; 9 nucleotides align to TRBD1. In nucleotides, the CDR3 is TGCGCCAGCAGCCAGACCTGGACAGGGGAGCTTTCCAAAAACATTCAGTACTTC. This sequence encodes CASSQTWTGELSKNIQYF.